This TCR beta chain originates from a study of T cells expressing NK-cell markers. Study in general: It was from sorted CD3+CD56+NKG2C+, CD3+CD56+NKG2C- and CD3+CD56-NKG2C+ T cells that TCR beta repertoires came.

After re-calling the 5' RACE reads, TCRdb lists one entry per CDR3 protein, DNA absent. The listing contains roughly 280,000 distinct CDR3 sequences. Germline CDR1 is MDHEN and CDR2 is SYDVKM. The CDR3 covers 15 residues. The sample comprised blood T cells: a sorted CD56 or NKG2C T cell subset, CD4+ or CD8+ T cells, or bulk PBMC T cells (not recorded which). The chain joins TRBV28 to TRBJ2-1; TCRdb's D gene call, TRBD2, goes unchecked for lack of DNA. This TCR was sampled from a man aged 18 to 35 in good health. CDR3 residues: CASSRTSGSRNEQFF.